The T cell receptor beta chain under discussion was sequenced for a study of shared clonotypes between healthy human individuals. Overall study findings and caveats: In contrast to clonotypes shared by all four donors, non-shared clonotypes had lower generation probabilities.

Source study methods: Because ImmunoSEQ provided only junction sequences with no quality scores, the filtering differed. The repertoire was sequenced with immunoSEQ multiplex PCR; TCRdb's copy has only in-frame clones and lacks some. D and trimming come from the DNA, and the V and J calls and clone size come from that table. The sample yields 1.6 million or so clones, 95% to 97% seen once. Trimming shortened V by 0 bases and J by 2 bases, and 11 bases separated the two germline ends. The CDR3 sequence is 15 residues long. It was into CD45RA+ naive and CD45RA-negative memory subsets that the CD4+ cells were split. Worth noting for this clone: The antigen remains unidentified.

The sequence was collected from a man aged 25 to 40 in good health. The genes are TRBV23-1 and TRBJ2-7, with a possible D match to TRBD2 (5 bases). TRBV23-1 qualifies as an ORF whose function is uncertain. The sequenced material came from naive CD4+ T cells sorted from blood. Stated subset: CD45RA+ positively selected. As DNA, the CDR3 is TGCGCCAGCAGTCAATCCATTCCGGGGACCTACGAGCAGTACTTC. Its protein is CASSQSIPGTYEQYF.